The 11 T cell receptor beta chains listed next were all sequenced from one sample in a study of cytomegalovirus exposure and HLA in healthy donors. The PCR made use of 60 Vbeta and 13 Jbeta primers. TCRdb's copy holds only in-frame clones and misses some; the assay was immunoSEQ multiplex PCR. The table has 100,000 to 130,000 clones, over 70% seen once. Sequenced input: PBMCs. These receptors came from a young man in good health and CMV-seronegative.

The rearrangement uses TRBV11-2 and TRBJ2-7; D might be TRBD2 (5 bases). Per the germline V gene, CDR1 is SGHAT and CDR2 is FQNNGV. The CDR3 consists of 15 residues. Trimming removed 5 bases from V and 0 bases from J, with 14 bases in between. The CDR3 here is CASSESRVASYEQYF. For the CDR3, the DNA is TGTGCCAGCAGCGAATCGCGGGTAGCCTCCTACGAGCAGTACTTC.

The chain has TRBV4-2 and TRBJ2-2; D is ambiguous. Looked up from germline, CDR1 is LGHNA and CDR2 is YNFKEQ. Trimming removed 0 bases at V and 2 bases at J, with 7 bases between. CDR3 length: 15 amino acids. Here the CDR3 DNA reads TGTGCCAGCAGCCAAGATACGGGTAACACCGGGGAGCTGTTTTTT. It translates to CASSQDTGNTGELFF.

The V and J genes are TRBV6-1 and TRBJ1-1; 10 bases are shared with TRBD1. Per the germline V gene, CDR1 is MNHNS and CDR2 is SASEGT. The CDR3 has 14 residues. V was clipped by 0 bases and J by 9 bases; unmatched bases: 4. DNA for the CDR3: TGTGCCAGCAGTGAAGCTTCGACAGGGGGCAAAGCTTTCTTT. It is translated as CASSEASTGGKAFF.

The chain employs TRBV2 and TRBJ2-1; D call uncertain. This CDR3 spans 15 amino acids. V lost 2 bases, J lost 10 bases, and 18 bases lay in between. Per the germline V gene, CDR1 is SNHLY and CDR2 is FYNNEI. The CDR3 loop is CASSELSRPNEEQFF. The CDR3 region has the DNA TGTGCCAGCAGTGAATTGTCCAGGCCCAATGAGGAGCAGTTCTTC.

CDR3 DNA sequence: TGTGCCAGCAGGCCGGGACAGAAGTCCACCTACGAGCAGTACTTC. Its protein is CASRPGQKSTYEQYF. The chain carries TRBV5-4 and TRBJ2-7; 7 bases are shared with TRBD1. Germline lookup yields CDR1 SGHNT and CDR2 YYREEE (reference sequence). CDR3 size: 15 residues. J gave up 2 bases and V 5 bases, and 10 bases lay outside the gene matches.

This clone was seen a handful of times. The chain links TRBV5-1 to TRBJ2-3; 7 nucleotides line up with TRBD1. The germline CDR1 and CDR2 sequences are SGHRS and YFSETQ. This CDR3 region has 15 residues. V shed 7 bases and J 2 bases; nucleotides not matched to a gene: 10. The CDR3 sequence: CASGPGGNPTDTQYF. DNA for the CDR3: TGCGCCAGCGGACCAGGGGGAAATCCCACAGATACGCAGTATTTT. Full variable domain (missing parts from reference TRBV5-1 and TRBJ2-3): KAGVTQTPRYLIKTRGQQVTLSCSPISGHRSVSWYQQTPGQGLQFLFEYFSETQRNKGNFPGRFSGRQFSNSRSEMNVSTLELGDSALYLCASGPGGNPTDTQYFGPGTRLTVL.

V gene TRBV5-1 combines with J gene TRBJ1-2; TRBD1 is a possible D gene (6 bases). The germline CDR1 and CDR2 sequences are SGHRS and YFSETQ. Trimming removed 4 bases from V and 6 bases from J, with 16 bases in between. The CDR3 runs 14 residues. CDR3 amino acids: CASSLGGGANGYTF. DNA of the CDR3: TGCGCCAGCAGCCTAGGGGGGGGCGCGAATGGCTACACCTTC.

This rearrangement joins TRBV9 to TRBJ2-7; 7 bases agree with TRBD2. This CDR3 has 15 amino acids. Per germline, CDR1 SGDLS and CDR2 YYNGEE. Germline trimming cut 4 bases from V and 2 bases from J; bases unmatched to any gene: 9. CDR3 nucleotide sequence: TGTGCCAGCAGCCCTGGGGGGGGAGCCGCCTACGAGCAGTACTTC. Amino acids: CASSPGGGAAYEQYF.

This chain links TRBV6-5 with TRBJ2-7; the match to TRBD2 covers 8 bases. After removal of 6 bases from V and 6 bases from J, the junction contained 10 bases not matched to a gene. Germline V lookup: CDR1 MNHEY, CDR2 SVGAGI. This CDR3 contains 14 residues. For the CDR3, the DNA is TGTGCCAGCAGCCGGAGCGGGAGTATTCGCGAGCAGTACTTC. It is translated as CASSRSGSIREQYF.

This chain connects TRBV2 to TRBJ2-3; D possibly corresponds to TRBD2 (5 bases). Germline CDR1 reads SNHLY; CDR2 reads FYNNEI. This CDR3 spans 16 amino acids. The V end was cut by 4 bases, the J end by 2 bases, with 16 bases between. In nucleotides, the CDR3 is TGTGCCAGCAGTGCTAAACTGGGAGCCCCCACAGATACGCAGTATTTT. This gives the protein CASSAKLGAPTDTQYF.

The chain has TRBV4-1 and TRBJ2-3; 7 bases map to TRBD2. The CDR3 covers 14 residues. Germline CDR1 is MGHRA and CDR2 is YSYEKL. J was trimmed by 4 bases and V by 4 bases; bases with no gene match: 5. The CDR3 DNA is TGCGCCAGCAGCCCCGGGGGGTTCGCAGATACGCAGTATTTT. Protein: CASSPGGFADTQYF.